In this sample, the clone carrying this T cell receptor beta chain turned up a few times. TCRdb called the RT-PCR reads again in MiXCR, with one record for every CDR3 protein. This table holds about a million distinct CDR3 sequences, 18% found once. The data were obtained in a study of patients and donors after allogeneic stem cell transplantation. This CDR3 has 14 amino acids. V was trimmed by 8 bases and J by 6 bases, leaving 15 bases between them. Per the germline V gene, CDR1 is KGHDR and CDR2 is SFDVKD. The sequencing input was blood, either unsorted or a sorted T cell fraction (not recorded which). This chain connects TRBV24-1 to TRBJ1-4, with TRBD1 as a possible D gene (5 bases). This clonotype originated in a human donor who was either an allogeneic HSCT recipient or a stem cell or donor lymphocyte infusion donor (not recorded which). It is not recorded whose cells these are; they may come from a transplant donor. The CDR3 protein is CATIVGVSDEKLFF. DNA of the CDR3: TGTGCCACCATTGTGGGGGTGTCGGATGAAAAACTGTTTTTT.